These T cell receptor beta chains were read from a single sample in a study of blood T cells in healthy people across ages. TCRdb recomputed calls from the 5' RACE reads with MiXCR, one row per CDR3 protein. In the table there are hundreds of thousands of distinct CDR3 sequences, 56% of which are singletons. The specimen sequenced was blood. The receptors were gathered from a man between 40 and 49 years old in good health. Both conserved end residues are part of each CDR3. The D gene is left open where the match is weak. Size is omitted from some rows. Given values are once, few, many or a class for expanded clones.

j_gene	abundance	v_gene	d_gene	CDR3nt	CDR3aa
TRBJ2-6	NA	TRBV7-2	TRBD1	TGTGCCATCAGGACAGGGGTTTTCTCTGGGGCCAACGTCCTGACTTTC	CAIRTGVFSGANVLTF
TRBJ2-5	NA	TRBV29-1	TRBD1	TGCAGCGGATGGAGGGGACAGGGCGAGACCCAGTACTTC	CSGWRGQGETQYF
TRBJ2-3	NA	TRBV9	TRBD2	TGTGCCAGCAGCGTTAGCGGGGTAGGGACAGATACGCAGTATTTT	CASSVSGVGTDTQYF
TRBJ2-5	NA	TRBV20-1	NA	TGCAGAAGTATGGCTAGAAGGGGATGGGTTCAAGGAGAGACCCAGTACTTC	CRSMARRGWVQGETQYF
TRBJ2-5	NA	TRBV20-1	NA	TGCAGTGCCTGGAAGTCCGGCAAAGAGACCCAGTACTTC	CSAWKSGKETQYF
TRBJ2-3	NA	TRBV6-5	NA	TGTGCCAGCAACTCACCCGGCACAGATACGCAGTATTTT	CASNSPGTDTQYF
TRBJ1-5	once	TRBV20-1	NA	TGCAGTGCTAATCACGGACCCAATCAGCCCCAGCATTTT	CSANHGPNQPQHF
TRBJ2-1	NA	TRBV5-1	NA	TGCGCCAGCAGCTTGGAACTAAATTACAATGAGCAGTTCTTC	CASSLELNYNEQFF
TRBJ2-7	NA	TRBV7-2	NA	TGTGCCAGCAGTCCCCAGGAGCCAATCTCCTACGAGCAGTACTTC	CASSPQEPISYEQYF
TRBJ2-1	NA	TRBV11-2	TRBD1	TGTGCCAGCAGCTCCCGCCTAGGGACAGGGAGATTCGGTGAGCAGTTCTTC	CASSSRLGTGRFGEQFF
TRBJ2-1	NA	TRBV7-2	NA	TGTGCCAGCAGCTTAGAGGCCACTCCCTTCGGCGAGCAGTTCTTC	CASSLEATPFGEQFF
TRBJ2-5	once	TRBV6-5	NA	TGTGCCAGCAGTCGCGGGATGGGGGCCGGAGAGACCCAGTACTTC	CASSRGMGAGETQYF
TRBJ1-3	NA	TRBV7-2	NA	TGTGCCAGCAGCTTAAACAGACGGAGCTCTGGAAACACCATATATTTT	CASSLNRRSSGNTIYF
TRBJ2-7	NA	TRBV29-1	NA	TGCAGCGTTGTTACTTTTAGCACCTACGAGCAGTACTTC	CSVVTFSTYEQYF
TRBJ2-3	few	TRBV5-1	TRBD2	TGCGCCAGCAGCTTGGCCCTCGGCGGGAGGAGTGCAGATACGCAGTATTTT	CASSLALGGRSADTQYF
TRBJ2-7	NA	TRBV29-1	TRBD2	TGCAGCGTTGAAGATCGGGGGGGGAGATACGAGCAGTACTTC	CSVEDRGGRYEQYF
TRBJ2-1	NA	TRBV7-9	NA	TGTGCCAGCAGCGTCGCAACCAATGAGCAGTTCTTC	CASSVATNEQFF
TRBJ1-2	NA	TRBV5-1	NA	TGCGCCAGCAGCTTGATGGGGCAGAACTACACCTTC	CASSLMGQNYTF
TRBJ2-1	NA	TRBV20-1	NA	TGCAGTGCTAGAGGCCCAATACTCTATGAGCAGTTCTTC	CSARGPILYEQFF
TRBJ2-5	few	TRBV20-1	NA	TGCAGTGCTAGAGATCAGGGCACGTCGGCAAGGGTTGAGGAGACCCAGTACTTC	CSARDQGTSARVEETQYF
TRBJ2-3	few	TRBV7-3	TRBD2	TGTGCCAGCAGCTCCACTAGCGGGAGTGGGTACGCAGATACGCAGTATTTT	CASSSTSGSGYADTQYF
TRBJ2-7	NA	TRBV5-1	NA	TGCGCCAGCAGCTTAAAACAGGGTTCGTACAATGAGCAGTACTTC	CASSLKQGSYNEQYF
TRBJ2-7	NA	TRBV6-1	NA	TGTGCCAGCAGCCCCGTTGGGGAAGGAGGGGGAGAAGGCGAGCAGTACTTC	CASSPVGEGGGEGEQYF
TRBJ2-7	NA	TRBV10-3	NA	TGTGCCATCAGCTGGGACGGGATAAACGAGCAGTACTTC	CAISWDGINEQYF
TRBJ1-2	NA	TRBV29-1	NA	TGCAGCGTTGAATCCCCGGGGGATGGCTACACCTTC	CSVESPGDGYTF
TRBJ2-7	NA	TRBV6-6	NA	TGTGCCAGCAGTTACGCAGTGAACGAGCAGTACTTC	CASSYAVNEQYF
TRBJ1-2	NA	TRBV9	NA	TGTGCCAGCAGCGTAGCTCGAGACTATGGCTACACCTTC	CASSVARDYGYTF
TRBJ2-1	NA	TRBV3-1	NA	TGTGCCAGCAGCCCCCCCCACGACTCGAATGAGCAGTTCTTC	CASSPPHDSNEQFF
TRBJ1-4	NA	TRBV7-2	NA	TGTGCCAGCAGTCCGAACAGGGACGGAGTCGAAAAACTGTTTTTT	CASSPNRDGVEKLFF